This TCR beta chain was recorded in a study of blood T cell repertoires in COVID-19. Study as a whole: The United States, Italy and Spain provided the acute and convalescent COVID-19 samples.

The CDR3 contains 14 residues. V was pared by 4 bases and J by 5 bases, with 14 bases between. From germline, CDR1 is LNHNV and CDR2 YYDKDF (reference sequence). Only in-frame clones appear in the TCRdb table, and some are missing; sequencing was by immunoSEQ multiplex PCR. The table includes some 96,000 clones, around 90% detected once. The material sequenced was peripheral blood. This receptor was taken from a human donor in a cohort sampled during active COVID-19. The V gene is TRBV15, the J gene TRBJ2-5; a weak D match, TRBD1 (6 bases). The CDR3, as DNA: TGTGCCACCAGCAACAGGGACCGCTGGGAGACCCAGTACTTC. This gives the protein CATSNRDRWETQYF.